The source of this TCR beta chain is a study of blood T cell repertoires in COVID-19. V was pared by 6 bases and J by 7 bases, with 22 bases of the junction left unmatched. This CDR3 is built from 19 residues. Germline V gene sequence: CDR1 MNHEY, CDR2 SMNVEV (reference sequence). This table comes from immunoSEQ multiplex PCR, and its TCRdb copy is limited to in-frame clones, with some not included. The data show some 180,000 clones, roughly 79% seen once. Material for sequencing was peripheral blood. The gene calls are TRBV27 and TRBJ2-1, with TRBD1 matching over 9 bases. The sequence was collected from a woman over 75 with COVID-19, enrolled during active disease. CDR3: CASRPYPPPGTGIFNEQFF. DNA of the CDR3: TGTGCCAGCAGACCCTATCCCCCGCCCGGGACAGGGATCTTTAATGAGCAGTTCTTC.